One and the same sample provided the 7 T cell receptor beta chains below, sequenced in a study of vaccination and CD4 T cells after COVID-19. Their antigen targets remain unknown. Cultured CD4+ T cell DNA was sequenced using the Oncomine TCR Beta short-read assay. Each CDR3 protein is one row after TCRdb ran MiXCR on the PCR reads. This repertoire shows roughly 20,000 distinct CDR3 sequences, just under 55% found once; its top ten account for roughly 9.3%. The treatment here: roughly ten-day PBMC culture with coronavirus spike peptide pools or control peptides (ViraFEST assay). The sample comprised CD4+ T cells from blood, cultured in vitro. The receptor set was obtained from a human donor who had recovered from COVID-19.

This clonotype was observed a handful of times. This chain joins TRBV11-2 and TRBJ2-7; D is possibly TRBD1 (6 bases). The CDR3 sequence is 14 residues long. The germline V gene has CDR1 SGHAT and CDR2 FQNNGV. V lost 5 bases and J lost 1, with 12 bases in between. CDR3 in amino acids: CASSPVGASYEQYF. The DNA of the CDR3 is TGTGCCAGCAGCCCCGTGGGGGCTTCCTACGAGCAGTACTTC.

The rearrangement links TRBV6-1 to TRBJ1-6, with no clear D. Per germline, CDR1 MNHNS and CDR2 SASEGT. The CDR3 runs to 15 residues. V lost 6 bases and J 7 bases, leaving 16 bases between the germline ends. The DNA for the CDR3 is TGTGCCAGCAGCCCCAGGTTAGCGGGGAATTCACCCCTCCACTTT. Residues: CASSPRLAGNSPLHF.

V and J are TRBV19 and TRBJ1-2; D remains ambiguous. The V gene lost 4 bases and the J gene lost 1 base, with 13 bases spanning the gap. The CDR3 is 15 amino acids. CDR1 and CDR2 from the germline V gene are LNHDA and SQIVND (reference sequence). The DNA of the CDR3 is TGTGCCAGTAGTACGGCGGCCAGGAGTAACTATGGCTACACCTTC. Translating it yields CASSTAARSNYGYTF.

V and J are TRBV19 and TRBJ1-1, with 8 bases that match TRBD1. Germline lookup yields CDR1 LNHDA and CDR2 SQIVND (reference sequence). The CDR3 is 15 amino acids. The V segment lost 5 bases and the J segment 1 base; nucleotides outside the gene matches: 6. CDR3: CASSLQDRANTEAFF. The CDR3 nucleotides are TGTGCCAGTAGTCTCCAGGACAGGGCGAACACTGAAGCTTTCTTT.

This sequence joins TRBV11-3 and TRBJ2-1; 11 nucleotides align to TRBD2. The CDR3 is made up of 17 amino acids. V shed 0 bases and J 6 bases; nucleotides not matched to a gene: 7. The germline CDR1 and CDR2 sequences are SGHNT and YENEEA. The CDR3 sequence is CASSLEIAGGPFNEQFF. DNA of the CDR3: TGTGCCAGCAGCTTAGAGATAGCGGGGGGGCCCTTCAATGAGCAGTTCTTC. The variable domain in full, completed from reference TRBV11-3 and TRBJ2-1, reads EAGVVQSPRYKIIEKKQPVAFWCNPISGHNTLYWYLQNLGQGPELLIRYENEEAVDDSQLPKDRFSAERLKGVDSTLKIQPAELGDSAVYLCASSLEIAGGPFNEQFFGPGTRLTVL.

The gene calls are TRBV19 and TRBJ1-5; maybe TRBD1 (6 bases). This CDR3 has 14 amino acids. Trimming took 5 bases from V and 7 from J, leaving 15 bases between them. Germline-derived CDR1 and CDR2 are LNHDA and SQIVND (reference sequence). CDR3 nucleotides: TGTGCCAGTAGTCCAAATGGGGGCAGACAGCCCCAGCATTTT. This translates into CASSPNGGRQPQHF.

This clonotype has only a few counts. J is TRBJ2-1 and V is TRBV20-1, with 11 bases fitting TRBD2. CDR3 size: 14 residues. V gave up 3 bases and J gave up 3 bases; unmatched junction bases: 1. Germline CDR1 is DFQATT and CDR2 is SNEGSKA (reference sequence). CDR3 loop: CSASGTSGYNEQFF. CDR3 sequence (DNA): TGCAGTGCTAGCGGGACTAGCGGCTACAATGAGCAGTTCTTC.